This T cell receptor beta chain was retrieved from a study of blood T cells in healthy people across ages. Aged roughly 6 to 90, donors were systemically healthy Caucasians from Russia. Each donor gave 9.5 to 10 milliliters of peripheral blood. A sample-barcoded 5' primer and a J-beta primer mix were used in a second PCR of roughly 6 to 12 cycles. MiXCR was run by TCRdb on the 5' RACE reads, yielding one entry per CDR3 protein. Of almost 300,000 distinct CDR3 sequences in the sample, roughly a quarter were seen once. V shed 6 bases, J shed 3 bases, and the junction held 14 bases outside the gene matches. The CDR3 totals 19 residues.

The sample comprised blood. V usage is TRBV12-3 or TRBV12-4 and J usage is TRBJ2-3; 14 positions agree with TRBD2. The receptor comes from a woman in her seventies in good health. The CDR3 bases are TGTGCCAGCAGACAGACTAGCGGGAGGGCCAACGGTGGGACAGATACGCAGTATTTT. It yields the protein CASRQTSGRANGGTDTQYF.